This T cell receptor beta chain was observed in a study of blood T cells in healthy people across ages. Then a second PCR, running roughly 7 to 11 cycles, was carried out with a sample-barcoded 5' primer and a J-beta primer mix. One entry per CDR3 protein, called by TCRdb with MiXCR from the 5' RACE reads. The sample carries roughly 2 million distinct CDR3 sequences, around half recorded once. Germline CDR1 DFQATT, CDR2 SNEGSKA (reference sequence). This CDR3 comprises 13 residues. V gave up 3 bases and J gave up 4 bases, with 10 bases separating them. The clonotype was recovered from a woman aged 40 to 49 in good health. The rearrangement links TRBV20-1 to TRBJ1-5, with D possibly being TRBD1 (6 bases). Source material: blood. As DNA, the CDR3 is TGCAGTGCTAGGAGGGACACAAATCAGCCCCAGCATTTT. Its translation is CSARRDTNQPQHF.